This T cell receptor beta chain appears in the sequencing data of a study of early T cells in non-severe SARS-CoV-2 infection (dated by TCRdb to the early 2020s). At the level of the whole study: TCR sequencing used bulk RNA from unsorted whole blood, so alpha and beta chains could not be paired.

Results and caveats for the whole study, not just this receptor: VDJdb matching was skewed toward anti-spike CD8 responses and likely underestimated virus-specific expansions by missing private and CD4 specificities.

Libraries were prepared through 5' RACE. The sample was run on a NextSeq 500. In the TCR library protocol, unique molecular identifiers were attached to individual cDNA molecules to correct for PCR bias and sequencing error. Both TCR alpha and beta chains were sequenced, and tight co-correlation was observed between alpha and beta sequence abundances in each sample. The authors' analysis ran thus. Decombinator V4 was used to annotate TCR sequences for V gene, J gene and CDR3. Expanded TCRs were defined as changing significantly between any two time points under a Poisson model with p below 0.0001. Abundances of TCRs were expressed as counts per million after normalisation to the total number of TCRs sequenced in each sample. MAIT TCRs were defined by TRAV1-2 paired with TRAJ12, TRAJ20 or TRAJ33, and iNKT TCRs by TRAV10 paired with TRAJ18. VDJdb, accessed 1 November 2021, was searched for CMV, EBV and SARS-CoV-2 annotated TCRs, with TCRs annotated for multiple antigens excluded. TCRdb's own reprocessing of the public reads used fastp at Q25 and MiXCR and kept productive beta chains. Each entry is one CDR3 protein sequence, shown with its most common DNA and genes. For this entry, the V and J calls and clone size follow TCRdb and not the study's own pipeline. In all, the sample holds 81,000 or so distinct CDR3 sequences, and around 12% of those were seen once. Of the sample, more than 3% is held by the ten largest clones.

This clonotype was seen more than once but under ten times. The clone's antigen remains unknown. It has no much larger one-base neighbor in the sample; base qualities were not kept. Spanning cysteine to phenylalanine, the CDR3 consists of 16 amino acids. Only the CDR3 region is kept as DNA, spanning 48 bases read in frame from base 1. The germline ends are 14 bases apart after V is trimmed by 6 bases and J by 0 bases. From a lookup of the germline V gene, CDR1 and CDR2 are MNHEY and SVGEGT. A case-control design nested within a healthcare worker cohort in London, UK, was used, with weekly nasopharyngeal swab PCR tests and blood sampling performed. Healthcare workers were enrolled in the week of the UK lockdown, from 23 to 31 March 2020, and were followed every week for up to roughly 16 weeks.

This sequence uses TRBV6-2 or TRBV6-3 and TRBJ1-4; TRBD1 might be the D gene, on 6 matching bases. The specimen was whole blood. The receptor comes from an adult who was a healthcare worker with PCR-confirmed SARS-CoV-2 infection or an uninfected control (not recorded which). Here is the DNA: TGTGCCAGCAGGTCCGGGACAACAGCAACTAATGAAAAACTGTTTTTT. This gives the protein CASRSGTTATNEKLFF.